This entry lists 24 T cell receptor beta chains sequenced from one sample in a study of shared clonotypes between healthy human individuals. Libraries were prepared by immunoSEQ multiplex PCR; TCRdb keeps only in-frame clonotypes and omits some of them. The profile shows millions of clones, over 85% of them singletons. Sequencing input: naive CD4+ T cells from PBMCs. Subset denoted: CD45RA+ positively selected. The origin of the receptors is a man younger than 30 in good health. Some clones in this sample may be carry-over from other donors' samples.

The V gene is TRBV6-5, the J gene TRBJ1-5; D unresolved. V was pared by 2 bases and J by 7 bases, with 9 bases between. CDR3 length: 13 amino acids. Germline V lookup: CDR1 MNHEY, CDR2 SVGAGI. CDR3 coding DNA: TGTGCCAGCAGTTACGCGGTCGGACAGCCCCAGCATTTT. This gives the protein CASSYAVGQPQHF.

The V call is TRBV5-1, the J call TRBJ2-7; 8 bases align to TRBD2. CDR3 length equals 14 residues. Germline CDR1 reads SGHRS; CDR2 reads YFSETQ. The V and J ends lost 2 bases and 5 bases, in that order; junction bases with no gene match: 6. The CDR3 coding sequence is TGCGCCAGCAGCTTAATAGCGGGATCCCACGAGCAGTACTTC. Its translation: CASSLIAGSHEQYF.

This clone was seen a single time. The rearrangement uses TRBV7-8 and TRBJ2-3; 9 bases align to TRBD2. The CDR3 has 17 residues. After removal of 1 base from V and 2 bases from J, the junction contained 7 bases not matched to a gene. CDR1 SGHVS and CDR2 FQNEAQ come from the germline V gene. The DNA for the CDR3 is TGTGCCAGCAGCTTAGACGCGGGAGGGTGGGACACAGATACGCAGTATTTT. It specifies CASSLDAGGWDTDTQYF.

The chain recombines TRBV5-6 with TRBJ1-1; D is unclear. Germline V gene sequence: CDR1 SGHDT, CDR2 YYEEEE. Deletions cut 0 bases from V and 1 base from J, with 7 bases between. CDR3 length: 14 residues. In nucleotides, the CDR3 is TGTGCCAGCAGCTTGGGACAACAGAACACTGAAGCTTTCTTT. It codes for CASSLGQQNTEAFF.

The V and J genes are TRBV5-1 and TRBJ2-5; a weak D match, TRBD1 (5 bases). CDR3 length: 14 residues. Trimming shortened V by 1 base and J by 6 bases, and 13 bases separated the two germline ends. Germline CDR1 and CDR2: SGHRS and YFSETQ. The CDR3 region is CASSLRQGMKTQYF. In nucleotides, the CDR3 is TGCGCCAGCAGCTTGAGGCAGGGCATGAAGACCCAGTACTTC.

This clone was recorded only once. The V and J genes are TRBV14 and TRBJ2-1; 7 positions agree with TRBD1. The CDR3 consists of 18 residues. CDR1 and CDR2 (germline): SGHDN, FVKESK. CDR3 nucleotides: TGTGCAAGGGGGCGTAAAAAATATCCCGGCCGGAATTACAATGAGCAGTTCTTC. This encodes CARGRKKYPGRNYNEQFF. Complete variable domain (other parts from reference TRBV14 and TRBJ2-1): EAGVTQFPSHSVIEKGQTVTLRCDPISGHDNLYWYRRVMGKEIKFLLHFVKESKQDESGMPNNRFLAERTGGTYSTLKVQPAELEDSGVYFCARGRKKYPGRNYNEQFFGPGTRLTVL.

The chain is built from TRBV10-3 and TRBJ2-3; the D gene is possibly TRBD2 (5 bases). Looked up from germline, CDR1 is ENHRY and CDR2 is SYGVKD. V lost 8 bases and J lost 0, with 9 bases in between. The CDR3 totals 13 residues. The CDR3 DNA reads TGTGCCATCTCTAGCCCGAGCACAGATACGCAGTATTTT. Protein: CAISSPSTDTQYF.

V is TRBV9 and J is TRBJ2-3; 8 nucleotides agree with TRBD1. The CDR3 has 16 amino acids. Germline V gene lookup returns CDR1 SGDLS and CDR2 YYNGEE. Trimming removed 0 bases from V and 3 bases from J; junction bases left unmatched: 6. The CDR3 loop is CASSVDGQGTTDTQYF. The CDR3 DNA sequence: TGTGCCAGCAGCGTAGACGGACAGGGAACAACAGATACGCAGTATTTT.

The J gene is TRBJ1-2, the V gene TRBV28; 10 positions agree with TRBD1. Germline V lookup: CDR1 MDHEN, CDR2 SYDVKM. The CDR3 loop spans 16 amino acids. V shed 5 bases and J 2 bases; nucleotides not matched to a gene: 8. CDR3 in DNA: TGTGCCAGCAGTCCTTCGACAGGGGGCATCAACTATGGCTACACCTTC. Protein product: CASSPSTGGINYGYTF.

This clone appeared once. The chain combines TRBV11-2 with TRBJ1-3, with no clear D. The V and J ends lost 0 bases and 0 bases respectively, with 9 bases between them. This CDR3 has 16 residues. CDR1 and CDR2 from the germline V gene are SGHAT and FQNNGV. The CDR3 protein is CASSLENWSSGNTIYF. The CDR3 nucleotides are TGTGCCAGCAGCTTAGAGAACTGGTCCTCTGGAAACACCATATATTTT.

A remark on this clone: The CDR3 carries no conserved terminal phenylalanine or tryptophan, so it likely arises from a read error. The limits of the CDR3 on the DNA are not certain, so only TCRdb's listed CDR3 is given. The J gene is TRBJ1-2, the V gene TRBV7-2; the D segment call TRBD1 is taken from the table without a DNA check. The length of the CDR3 is 12 amino acids, counting both ends. Per the germline V gene, CDR1 is SGHTA and CDR2 is FQGNSA. The CDR3: CASSFGQGLNAL.

The chain carries TRBV7-9 and TRBJ1-4; D ambiguous. V gave up 3 bases and J gave up 8 bases, with 13 bases separating them. Germline loops: CDR1 SEHNR, CDR2 FQNEAQ (reference sequence). CDR3 length equals 14 residues. Here the CDR3 DNA reads TGTGCCAGCAGCTTGAGTCAGTTAAGGGAAAAACTGTTTTTT. Translating gives CASSLSQLREKLFF.

The chain links TRBV6-6 to TRBJ2-7, with D possibly matching TRBD2 (5 bases). This CDR3 is built from 11 residues. The ends were cut back, 5 bases at V and 13 bases at J, with 15 bases in the middle. Germline V lookup: CDR1 MNHNY, CDR2 SVGAGI (reference sequence). In DNA, the CDR3 is TGTGCCAGCAGTGGACTGCTGAATTCTTACTTC. Translating gives CASSGLLNSYF.

V usage is TRBV7-2 and J usage is TRBJ2-1, with 9 bases lining up with TRBD2. The germline V gene has CDR1 SGHTA and CDR2 FQGNSA. The V and J ends lost 5 bases and 2 bases, in that order; junction bases with no gene match: 7. There are 16 residues in the CDR3. The CDR3 nucleotides are TGTGCCAGCAGCGTTTTAGCGGGAGCCACCTACAATGAGCAGTTCTTC. It translates to CASSVLAGATYNEQFF.

The rearrangement uses TRBV19 and TRBJ1-2; no clear D. CDR1 and CDR2 (germline): LNHDA, SQIVND (reference sequence). The V and J ends lost 5 bases and 0 bases respectively, with 10 bases between them. The CDR3 length is 14 residues. The CDR3 DNA is TGTGCCAGTAGTGTGGCGGCAGCTAACTATGGCTACACCTTC. This translates into CASSVAAANYGYTF.

CDR3 DNA: TGTGCCACCTGTGGACAGGGAACAACTAATGAAAAACTGTTTTTT. It yields the protein CATCGQGTTNEKLFF. V gene TRBV6-5 combines with J gene TRBJ1-4; 8 bases agree with TRBD1. With 10 bases clipped from V and 0 bases from J, the junction kept 7 bases outside the gene matches. CDR1 and CDR2 from the germline V gene are MNHEY and SVGAGI. The CDR3 length is 15 residues.

This clone was detected only once. This chain uses TRBV5-4 with TRBJ2-2; unclear D gene. This CDR3 is built from 16 residues. CDR1 and CDR2 from the germline V gene are SGHNT and YYREEE (reference sequence). The V gene lost 0 bases and the J gene lost 1 base, with 10 bases spanning the gap. CDR3 loop: CASSLDLSQNTGELFF. CDR3 nucleotides: TGTGCCAGCAGCTTGGATCTCTCTCAGAACACCGGGGAGCTGTTTTTT.

This clone was counted a few times. The chain recombines TRBV29-1 with TRBJ1-1; D might be TRBD1 (5 bases). From germline, CDR1 is SQVTM and CDR2 ANQGSEA. Trimming took 7 bases from V and 1 from J, leaving 16 bases between them. This CDR3 region has 14 residues. Written as DNA, the CDR3 is TGCAGCGCCTCTAGGGGCCTTTCGAACACTGAAGCTTTCTTT. Its protein product is CSASRGLSNTEAFF.

This chain links TRBV6-5 with TRBJ1-4; 9 bases fit TRBD1. The length of the CDR3 is 16 residues. V trimming: 2 bases; J trimming: 10 bases; junction bases outside the gene matches: 11. The germline CDR1 and CDR2 sequences are MNHEY and SVGAGI. The CDR3 coding sequence is TGTGCCAGCAGTTACCGCAAGGGACAGGGACTTGGAAAACTGTTTTTT. Its protein product is CASSYRKGQGLGKLFF.

The rearrangement joins TRBV2 to TRBJ2-7, with D possibly being TRBD1 or TRBD2 (5 bases each). Deletions cut 2 bases from V and 0 bases from J, with 8 bases between. This CDR3 is built from 14 residues. Germline-derived CDR1 and CDR2 are SNHLY and FYNNEI. CDR3 loop: CASSESGASYEQYF. The CDR3 DNA reads TGTGCCAGCAGTGAATCCGGGGCCTCCTACGAGCAGTACTTC.

The V call is TRBV28, the J call TRBJ1-2; 10 nucleotides agree with TRBD1. Germline V CDR1 and CDR2: MDHEN, SYDVKM. This CDR3 is 15 amino acids long. V lost 0 bases, J lost 2 bases, and 0 bases stayed unmatched. The CDR3 is CASSLWTGGNYGYTF. CDR3 nucleotide sequence: TGTGCCAGCAGTTTATGGACAGGGGGCAACTATGGCTACACCTTC.

This chain uses TRBV30 with TRBJ2-1, with 9 bases lining up with TRBD2. The CDR3 spans 17 residues. Unmatched junction bases numbered 14, after V lost 4 bases and J lost 4 bases. Germline lookup yields CDR1 GTSNPN and CDR2 SVGIG (reference sequence). For the CDR3, the DNA is TGTGCCTGGAACGGCGCACAGACTAGCGGAAGTTACAATGAGCAGTTCTTC. This sequence encodes CAWNGAQTSGSYNEQFF.

This chain connects TRBV21-1 to TRBJ1-5; TRBD1, the table's D call, lacks a check against the DNA. TRBV21-1 is recorded as a pseudogene. CDR3 length equals 24 residues. Written as DNA, the CDR3 is TGTGCCAGCAACCCCTCCTTCCATGAGTCCCACGGATGCCCCCCCGACAGGGGGGGTCAGCCCCAGCATTTT. Protein sequence: CASNPSFHESHGCPPDRGGQPQHF.

V gene TRBV7-8 combines with J gene TRBJ2-7; 7 bases agree with TRBD2. The length of the CDR3 is 14 residues. V was clipped by 2 bases and J by 3 bases; unmatched bases: 4. CDR1 is SGHVS and CDR2 is FQNEAQ in the germline V gene. The CDR3 is CASSLSRDYYEQYF. Here the CDR3 DNA reads TGTGCCAGCAGCTTATCGAGGGACTACTACGAGCAGTACTTC.